This is a list of T cell receptor beta chains from one sample in a study of shared clonotypes between healthy human individuals. Profiling relied on immunoSEQ multiplex PCR, and the TCRdb table lists in-frame clones only, not all of them. The repertoire includes approximately 840,000 clones, about 96% of them detected once, and about 0.25% sits in the top ten. Sequenced input: naive CD8+ T cells sorted from blood. These TCRs come from a man aged 30-40 years in good health. Each CDR3 is given with its conserved first and last residue. D genes are given only for firm matches. Clone size is stated in some rows and not others, as once, few, many or a class when expanded.

NA | TRBJ2-2 | 14 | TRBV25-1 | NA | CASSEWRGTGELFF | TGTGCCAGCAGTGAGTGGCGGGGCACCGGGGAGCTGTTTTTT
NA | TRBJ2-3 | 12 | TRBV29-1 | NA | CSAGRVGDTQYF | TGCAGCGCAGGACGGGTCGGGGATACGCAGTATTTT
NA | TRBJ2-7 | 13 | TRBV7-7 | NA | CASSLTVGYEQYF | TGTGCTAGCAGCCTGACAGTGGGGTACGAGCAGTACTTC
NA | TRBJ2-3 | 17 | TRBV11-3 | NA | CASSPFRGGESTDTQYF | TGTGCCAGCAGCCCCTTCAGGGGGGGAGAAAGCACAGATACGCAGTATTTT
TRBD2 | TRBJ2-3 | 14 | TRBV27 | once | CASSKPGLSDTQYF | TGTGCCAGCAGTAAACCGGGACTATCAGATACGCAGTATTTT
NA | TRBJ2-1 | 10 | TRBV9 | few | CASGYNEQFF | TGTGCCAGCGGTTACAATGAGCAGTTCTTC
NA | TRBJ1-5 | 15 | TRBV6-5 | once | CASSYLKGSNQPQHF | TGTGCCAGCAGTTATTTGAAGGGCAGCAATCAGCCCCAGCATTTT
NA | TRBJ1-5 | 15 | TRBV6-5 | once | CASRASGRGNQPQHF | TGTGCCAGCAGGGCTTCGGGCAGGGGCAATCAGCCCCAGCATTTT
NA | TRBJ2-7 | 13 | TRBV27 | NA | CASKGRPTYEQYF | TGTGCCAGCAAGGGGCGCCCAACCTACGAGCAGTACTTC
NA | TRBJ1-5 | 18 | TRBV5-8 | NA | CASSRGLTQEVYNQPQHF | TGTGCCAGCAGTCGAGGTTTGACACAGGAGGTTTACAATCAGCCCCAGCATTTT
TRBD1 | TRBJ2-3 | 15 | TRBV11-1 | NA | CASSTRQGALDTQYF | TGTGCCAGCAGCACTCGACAGGGGGCGTTGGATACGCAGTATTTT
NA | TRBJ1-4 | 14 | TRBV2 | once | CASSELTGGEKLFF | TGTGCCAGCAGTGAGTTGACTGGGGGTGAAAAACTGTTTTTT
NA | TRBJ2-3 | 12 | TRBV27 | NA | CASRIGADTQYF | TGTGCCAGCCGGATCGGCGCAGATACGCAGTATTTT
NA | TRBJ2-3 | 12 | TRBV9 | NA | CASGRSLDTQYF | TGTGCCAGCGGCAGGTCCCTGGATACGCAGTATTTT
NA | TRBJ2-2 | 16 | TRBV7-2 | NA | CASSLAWAENTGELFF | TGTGCCAGCAGCTTAGCTTGGGCGGAAAACACCGGGGAGCTGTTTTTT
NA | TRBJ2-2 | 14 | TRBV9 | NA | CASSVGGGTGELFF | TGTGCCAGCAGCGTAGGGGGAGGTACCGGGGAGCTGTTTTTT
TRBD2 | TRBJ2-1 | 15 | TRBV13 | NA | CASSFTGRARNEQFF | TGTGCCAGCAGCTTTACCGGGAGGGCCAGGAATGAGCAGTTCTTC
TRBD1 | TRBJ2-7 | 15 | TRBV6-1 | few | CASSDMRGQDYEQYF | TGTGCCAGCAGTGATATGAGGGGACAGGACTACGAGCAGTACTTC
NA | TRBJ2-7 | 13 | TRBV27 | NA | CASSFGRNYEQYF | TGTGCCAGCAGTTTCGGGCGGAACTACGAGCAGTACTTC
TRBD2 | TRBJ2-2 | 17 | TRBV5-5 | NA | CASSSGAGGPGTGELFF | TGTGCCAGCAGCTCAGGGGCGGGAGGGCCAGGAACCGGGGAGCTGTTTTTT
NA | TRBJ1-1 | 15 | TRBV18 | NA | CASSPPTLGNTEAFF | TGTGCCAGCTCACCACCGACCTTGGGGAACACTGAAGCTTTCTTT
TRBD2 | TRBJ2-1 | 16 | TRBV29-1 | once | CSVETAASGRIDEQFF | TGCAGCGTTGAAACCGCGGCTAGCGGGAGGATAGATGAGCAGTTCTTC
NA | TRBJ2-7 | 14 | TRBV9 | NA | CASSPRDGNYEQYF | TGTGCCAGCAGCCCTCGGGACGGAAACTACGAGCAGTACTTC
TRBD1 | TRBJ1-3 | 18 | TRBV7-9 | NA | CASSLFGLDRVSGNTIYF | TGTGCCAGCAGCTTATTCGGCCTAGACAGGGTATCTGGAAACACCATATATTTT
NA | TRBJ2-7 | 13 | TRBV7-9 | NA | CASSLAGIYEQYF | TGTGCCAGCAGCTTAGCGGGGATTTACGAGCAGTACTTC
TRBD1 | TRBJ2-7 | 13 | TRBV27 | few | CASSPAGGHEQYF | TGTGCCAGCAGTCCGGCAGGGGGCCACGAGCAGTACTTC
NA | TRBJ2-1 | 15 | TRBV10-1 | NA | CASSDSASSYNEQFF | TGCGCCAGCAGTGATTCCGCCAGCTCCTACAATGAGCAGTTCTTC
TRBD2 | TRBJ2-7 | 13 | TRBV5-4 | NA | CASSLGLTYEQYF | TGTGCCAGCAGCCTGGGACTAACCTACGAGCAGTACTTC
NA | TRBJ2-7 | 13 | TRBV15 | NA | CATSSGYSYEQYF | TGTGCCACCAGCTCAGGGTACTCCTACGAGCAGTACTTC
TRBD2 | TRBJ2-1 | 16 | TRBV14 | NA | CASSPLAGASYNEQFF | TGTGCCAGCAGCCCCTTAGCGGGAGCGTCCTACAATGAGCAGTTCTTC
NA | TRBJ2-7 | 17 | TRBV9 | once | CASSPRDLPSRSYEQYF | TGTGCCAGCAGCCCTCGGGATTTGCCTAGCCGCTCCTACGAGCAGTACTTC
TRBD1 | TRBJ2-1 | 16 | TRBV6-5 | NA | CASSYASGGAYNEQFF | TGTGCCAGCAGTTACGCCTCAGGGGGTGCCTACAATGAGCAGTTCTTC
NA | TRBJ2-7 | 16 | TRBV5-3 | NA | CARSLRQLVHPCEQYF | TGTGCCAGAAGCTTGCGGCAGCTAGTTCACCCATGCGAGCAGTACTTC
NA | TRBJ2-2 | 16 | TRBV13 | NA | CASSSPSQGNTGELFF | TGTGCCAGCAGCTCCCCGAGTCAAGGGAACACCGGGGAGCTGTTTTTT
TRBD2 | TRBJ2-1 | 15 | TRBV28 | NA | CASSFFPGLAGEQFF | TGTGCCAGCAGTTTTTTCCCGGGACTAGCGGGAGAGCAGTTCTTC
NA | TRBJ2-7 | 13 | TRBV4-1 | NA | CASSQRGSYEQYF | TGCGCCAGCAGCCAAAGGGGGAGCTACGAGCAGTACTTC
TRBD1 | TRBJ1-2 | 15 | TRBV27 | few | CASSPKPTGAYGYTF | TGTGCCAGCAGTCCAAAACCCACAGGGGCCTATGGCTACACCTTC
NA | TRBJ1-2 | 13 | TRBV7-9 | NA | CASSLAVRDGYTF | TGTGCCAGCAGCTTGGCCGTTCGGGATGGCTACACCTTC
TRBD1 | TRBJ1-2 | 13 | TRBV7-9 | once | CASSPDRSYGYTF | TGTGCCAGTAGCCCGGACAGGAGCTATGGCTACACCTTC
NA | TRBJ2-3 | 14 | TRBV6-5 | NA | CASSLSLDTDTQYF | TGTGCCAGCAGTTTATCCTTGGACACAGATACGCAGTATTTT
NA | TRBJ1-3 | 12 | TRBV7-9 | NA | CASSLLGNTIYF | TGTGCCAGCAGCTTACTGGGAAACACCATATATTTT
TRBD2 | TRBJ2-1 | 15 | TRBV29-1 | once | CSVEELAGVGNEQFF | TGCAGCGTTGAGGAGCTAGCGGGAGTTGGCAATGAGCAGTTCTTC
TRBD1 | TRBJ2-7 | 14 | TRBV5-4 | NA | CASSLTGTAYEQYF | TGTGCCAGCAGCTTGACCGGGACAGCTTACGAGCAGTACTTC
NA | TRBJ2-6 | 14 | TRBV5-6 | NA | CASFTGTGANVLTF | TGTGCCAGCTTCACAGGGACCGGGGCCAACGTCCTGACTTTC
NA | TRBJ1-1 | 11 | TRBV20-1 | NA | CSARPGSQAFF | TGCAGTGCTAGACCCGGCAGTCAAGCTTTCTTT
NA | TRBJ1-5 | 15 | TRBV27 | NA | CASSSALESNQPQHF | TGTGCCAGCAGTTCCGCCCTGGAGAGCAATCAGCCCCAGCATTTT
NA | TRBJ2-1 | 12 | TRBV13 | NA | CASSARYNEQFF | TGTGCCAGCAGCGCCCGGTACAATGAGCAGTTCTTC
NA | TRBJ2-1 | 13 | TRBV28 | NA | CASIPEGGNEQFF | TGTGCCAGCATTCCGGAGGGGGGCAATGAGCAGTTCTTC
TRBD2 | TRBJ2-7 | 14 | TRBV27 | NA | CASSSGLAPYEQYF | TGTGCCAGCAGTTCGGGACTAGCACCCTACGAGCAGTACTTC
NA | TRBJ2-2 | 15 | TRBV7-8 | NA | CASSLGPTNTGELFF | TGTGCCAGCAGCTTAGGCCCCACTAACACCGGGGAGCTGTTTTTT
NA | TRBJ2-7 | 13 | TRBV9 | NA | CASSQTGAYEQYF | TGTGCCAGCAGCCAAACCGGGGCCTACGAGCAGTACTTC
TRBD1 | TRBJ2-7 | 15 | TRBV6-5 | NA | CASSLAPTGGGEQYF | TGTGCCAGCAGCCTGGCCCCGACAGGGGGAGGCGAGCAGTACTTC
TRBD2 | TRBJ2-1 | 16 | TRBV4-2 | NA | CASSQDRTSGSNEQFF | TGTGCCAGCAGCCAAGATCGGACTAGCGGGAGCAATGAGCAGTTCTTC
NA | TRBJ2-2 | 14 | TRBV5-6 | NA | CASSKRTYTGELFF | TGTGCCAGCAGCAAAAGAACGTACACCGGGGAGCTGTTTTTT